This T cell receptor beta chain is from a study of T cell repertoires in cytomegalovirus infection. MiXCR was run by TCRdb on the reads, yielding one entry per CDR3 protein. Among more than 150,000 distinct CDR3 sequences listed, approximately 19% were seen once. Study conclusions and caveats: Ex vivo responses were dominated by HLA-C-restricted CMV-specific TCR beta clonotypes.

CDR3 length equals 14 residues. Germline V gives CDR1 MNHEY, CDR2 SVGEGT. V was pared by 5 bases and J by 0 bases, with 1 base of the junction left unmatched. Remarks on this clonotype: The antigen remains unidentified.

V is TRBV6-2 or TRBV6-3 and J is TRBJ2-3; 8 bases line up with TRBD2. The source material was PBMCs. This sequence was found in a human donor in good health (CMV status not recorded). Some clones in this sample may be carry-over from other donors' samples. The CDR3: CASSTSGSTDTQYF. CDR3 coding DNA: TGTGCCAGCAGTACTAGCGGAAGCACAGATACGCAGTATTTT.